A single sample is the source of the 5 T cell receptor beta chains below, sequenced in a study of blood T cell repertoires in COVID-19. Method: immunoSEQ multiplex PCR; TCRdb's copy keeps in-frame clones and lacks some. The sample shows about 300,000 clones, roughly nine tenths of them seen only once. Sequencing used PBMCs or T cells enriched from blood (not recorded which). The source is a man between 60 and 75 years old who had recovered from COVID-19.

V usage is TRBV3-1 (or the pseudogene TRBV3-2) and J usage is TRBJ1-5, with D possibly TRBD1 on 5 matching bases. CDR3 size: 15 residues. Germline loops: CDR1 LGHDT, CDR2 YNNKEL (reference sequence). V lost 0 bases and J 9 bases, leaving 15 bases between the germline ends. The CDR3 coding sequence is TGTGCCAGCAGCCAAGATGGGCAGGGCGGTCGGCCCCAGCATTTT. This encodes CASSQDGQGGRPQHF.

The CDR3 nucleotides read TGTGCCAGCAGCAAAACCCGGAGGGGGCGATCACCCCTCCACTTT. It yields the protein CASSKTRRGRSPLHF. This chain links TRBV21-1 with TRBJ1-6; TRBD1 is the table's D call, not checked against the DNA. TRBV21-1 is marked as a pseudogene. The CDR3 is 15 residues long.

V usage is TRBV20-1 and J usage is TRBJ2-7, with D possibly TRBD2 on 6 matching bases. The CDR3 is made up of 13 amino acids. The V end was cut by 3 bases, the J end by 3 bases, with 12 bases between. Germline lookup yields CDR1 DFQATT and CDR2 SNEGSKA (reference sequence). The CDR3, as DNA: TGCAGTGCTAGTGGTTTGGGAGGCTACGAGCAGTACTTC. It encodes CSASGLGGYEQYF.

The V call is TRBV19, the J call TRBJ2-3; 8 nucleotides line up with TRBD1. V dropped 6 bases and J dropped 0; count of bases not matched to a gene: 2. CDR1 is LNHDA, CDR2 SQIVND, per germline (reference sequence). This CDR3 is 14 amino acids long. The CDR3 here is CASRRDRSTDTQYF. DNA of the CDR3: TGTGCCAGTAGAAGGGACAGGAGCACAGATACGCAGTATTTT.

The chain uses TRBV5-6 and TRBJ1-6, with 7 bases matching TRBD1. The junction had 11 bases not matched to a gene; V was cut back by 4 bases and J by 7 bases. The CDR3 covers 16 residues. Germline loops: CDR1 SGHDT, CDR2 YYEEEE. The CDR3 here is CASSSSWTGRNSPLHF. The DNA of the CDR3 is TGTGCCAGCAGCAGCTCCTGGACAGGACGCAATTCACCCCTCCACTTT.